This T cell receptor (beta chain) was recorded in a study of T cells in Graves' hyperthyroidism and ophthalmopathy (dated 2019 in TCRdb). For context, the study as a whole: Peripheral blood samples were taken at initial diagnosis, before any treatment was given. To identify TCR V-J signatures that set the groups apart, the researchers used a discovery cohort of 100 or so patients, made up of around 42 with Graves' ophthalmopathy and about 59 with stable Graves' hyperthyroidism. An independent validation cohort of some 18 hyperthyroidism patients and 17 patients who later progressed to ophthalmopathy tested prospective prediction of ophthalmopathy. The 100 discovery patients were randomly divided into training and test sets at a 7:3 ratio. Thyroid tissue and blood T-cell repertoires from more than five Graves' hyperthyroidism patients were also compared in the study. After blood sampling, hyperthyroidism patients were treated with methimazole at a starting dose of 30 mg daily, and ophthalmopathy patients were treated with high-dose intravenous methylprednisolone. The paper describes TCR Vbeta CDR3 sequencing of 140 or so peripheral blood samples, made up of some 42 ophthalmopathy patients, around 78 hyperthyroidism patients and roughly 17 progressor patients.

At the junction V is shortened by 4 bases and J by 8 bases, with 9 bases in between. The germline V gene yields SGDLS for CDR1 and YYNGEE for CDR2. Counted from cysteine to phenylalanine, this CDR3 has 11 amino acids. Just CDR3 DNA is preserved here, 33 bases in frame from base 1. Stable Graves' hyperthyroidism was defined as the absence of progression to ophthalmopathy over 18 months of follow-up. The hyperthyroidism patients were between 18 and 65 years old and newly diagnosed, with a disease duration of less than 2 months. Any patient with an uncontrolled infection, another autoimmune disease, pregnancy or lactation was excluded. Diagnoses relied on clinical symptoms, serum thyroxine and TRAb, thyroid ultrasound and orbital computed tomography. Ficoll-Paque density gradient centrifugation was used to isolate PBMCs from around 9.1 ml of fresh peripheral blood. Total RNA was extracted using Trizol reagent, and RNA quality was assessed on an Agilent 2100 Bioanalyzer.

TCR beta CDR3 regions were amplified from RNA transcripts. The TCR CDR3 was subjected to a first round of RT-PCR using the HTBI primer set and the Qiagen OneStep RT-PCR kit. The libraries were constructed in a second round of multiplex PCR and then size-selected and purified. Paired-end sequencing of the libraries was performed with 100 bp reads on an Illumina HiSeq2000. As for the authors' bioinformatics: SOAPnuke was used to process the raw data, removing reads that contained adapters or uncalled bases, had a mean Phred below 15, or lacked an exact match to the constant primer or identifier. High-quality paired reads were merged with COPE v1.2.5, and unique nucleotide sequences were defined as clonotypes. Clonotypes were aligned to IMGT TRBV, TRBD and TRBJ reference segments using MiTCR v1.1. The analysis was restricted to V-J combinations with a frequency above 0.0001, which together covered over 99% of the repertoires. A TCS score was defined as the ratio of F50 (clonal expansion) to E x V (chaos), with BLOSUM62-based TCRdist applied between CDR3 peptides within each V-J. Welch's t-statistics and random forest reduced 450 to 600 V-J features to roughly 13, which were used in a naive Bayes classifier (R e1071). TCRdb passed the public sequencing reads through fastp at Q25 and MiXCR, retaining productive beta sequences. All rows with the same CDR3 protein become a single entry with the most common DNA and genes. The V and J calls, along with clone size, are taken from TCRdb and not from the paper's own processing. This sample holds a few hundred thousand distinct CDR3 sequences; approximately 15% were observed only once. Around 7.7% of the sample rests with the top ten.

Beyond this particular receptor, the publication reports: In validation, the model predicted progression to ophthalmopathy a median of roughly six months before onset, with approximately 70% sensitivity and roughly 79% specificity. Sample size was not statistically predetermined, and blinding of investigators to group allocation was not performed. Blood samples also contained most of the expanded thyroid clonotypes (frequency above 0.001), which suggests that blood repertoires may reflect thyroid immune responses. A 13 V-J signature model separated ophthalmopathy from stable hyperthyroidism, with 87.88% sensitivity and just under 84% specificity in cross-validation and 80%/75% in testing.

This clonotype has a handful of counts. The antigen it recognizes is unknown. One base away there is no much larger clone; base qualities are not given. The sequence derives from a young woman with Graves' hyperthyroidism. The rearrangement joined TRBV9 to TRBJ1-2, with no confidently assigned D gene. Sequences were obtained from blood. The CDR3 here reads CASSTLYGYTF. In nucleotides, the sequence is TGTGCCAGCAGCACTCTGTACGGCTACACCTTC. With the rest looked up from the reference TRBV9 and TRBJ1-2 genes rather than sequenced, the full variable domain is DSGVTQTPKHLITATGQRVTLRCSPRSGDLSVYWYQQSLDQGLQFLIQYYNGEERAKGNILERFSAQQFPDLHSELNLSSLELGDSALYFCASSTLYGYTFGSGTRLTVV.